The clone carrying this T cell receptor (beta chain) has a count of ten or more. The CDR3 sequence is 12 residues long. Trimming took 0 bases from V and 4 from J, leaving 7 bases between them. Germline CDR1 and CDR2: SQVTM and ANQGSEA. This record comes from a study of tumor-infiltrating lymphocytes in primary liver carcinoma. Study-wide context: The neoplasms were of stage T1-T3 N0M0, with dimensions of 4.2 to 10 cm across.

Alongside blood RNA obtained from unsorted whole blood, germline DNA was also extracted. cDNA specific to TCR beta was made from roughly 500 ng of total RNA, with a constant-region primer employed for priming. Generation of the TCR beta libraries relied on three nested multiplex PCR rounds using slightly modified ARM-PCR. TRBV1-TRBV30 forward primers paired with a C-beta reverse primer were used in the first two PCR rounds, which ran 9 to 10 cycles each. Each CDR3 protein is one row after TCRdb ran MiXCR on the multiplex PCR reads. This table holds around 330,000 distinct CDR3 sequences, 50% to 75% found once.

The receptor comes from a woman in her thirties with primary liver carcinoma and hepatitis B virus infection. The chain links TRBV29-1 to TRBJ2-7, with D uncertain. The sequenced material came from peripheral blood. CDR3 sequence reads: CSVEDVNYEQYF. The CDR3 nucleotides are TGCAGCGTTGAAGATGTGAATTACGAGCAGTACTTC.